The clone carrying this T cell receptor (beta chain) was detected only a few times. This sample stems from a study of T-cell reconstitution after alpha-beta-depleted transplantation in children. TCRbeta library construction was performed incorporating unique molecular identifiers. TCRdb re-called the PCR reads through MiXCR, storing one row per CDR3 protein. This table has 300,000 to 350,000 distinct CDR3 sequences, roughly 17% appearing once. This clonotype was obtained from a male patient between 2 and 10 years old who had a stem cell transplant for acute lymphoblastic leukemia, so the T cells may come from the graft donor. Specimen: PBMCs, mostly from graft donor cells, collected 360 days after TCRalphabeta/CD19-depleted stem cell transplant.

Here the CDR3 reads CASRPGGYNEQFF. In DNA form, the CDR3 reads TGTGCCAGCAGGCCAGGGGGCTATAATGAGCAGTTCTTC. V usage is TRBV12-3 or TRBV12-4 and J usage is TRBJ2-1; 8 bases map to TRBD1. The CDR3 contains 13 residues. V dropped 6 bases and J dropped 7; count of bases not matched to a gene: 5.